This T cell receptor (beta chain) was obtained from a study of OX40 agonist ivuxolimab in advanced cancers. Study context: In this cohort, patients received ivuxolimab, an agonistic anti-OX40 (CD134) antibody.

The CDR3 length is 14 residues. V lost 7 bases, J lost 1 base, and 4 bases stayed unmatched. CDR1 SGDLS and CDR2 YYNGEE come from the germline V gene. Produced via immunoSEQ multiplex PCR; TCRdb's table is partial and in-frame only. The sample lists 25,000 to 40,000 clones, roughly 84% occurring once. Findings and caveats of the study: Determination of antigen specificity was not performed for the expanded peripheral T cells.

With respect to this clone: The antigen remains unidentified.

The gene calls are TRBV9 and TRBJ2-3; TRBD2 aligns across 9 bases. The receptor was derived from an adult with an advanced solid tumor such as melanoma, head and neck, liver or kidney cancer. This specimen was CD4+ or CD8+ T cells sorted from blood, taken in a trial of the OX40 agonist ivuxolimab. In DNA form, the CDR3 reads TGTGCCAGCGGCGGGGGGGTAGGCACAGATACGCAGTATTTT. It translates to CASGGGVGTDTQYF.